This T cell receptor beta chain was identified during a study of blood T cell repertoires in COVID-19 (dated by TCRdb to about 2020). Describing the broader study: Collaborator samples came from the United States, Italy and Spain and covered acute and convalescent phases of COVID-19. A de-identified subject ID, COVID-19 status, age in years and sex were almost always included in the sample metadata. The dataset comprised deeply sampled blood TCRbeta repertoires from subjects exposed to, actively infected with, or recovered from COVID-19. The repertoires were released in a freely available public database intended as a resource for research on the immune response to SARS-CoV-2. The samples were drawn from the first 160 participants of the ongoing ImmuneRACE study and from 1,254 subjects provided by 6 global collaborators. Where available, HLA class I and class II types were obtained from metadata supplied by the sample provider rather than from assay-based typing. The material from the prospective study consisted of cDNA or gDNA derived from T cells, B-cell-depleted T cells, or PBMCs.

TCRbeta CDR3 regions were amplified from genomic DNA using the immunoSEQ Assay, a bias-controlled multiplex PCR. The study's processing was this. The number of nucleated cells in each sample was estimated by amplification of reference gene primers within the assay. Sequence reads were collapsed and filtered to measure the absolute abundance of every unique TCRbeta CDR3 rearrangement. For each sample, productive Simpson clonality was calculated by taking the square root of Simpson's diversity index across productive rearrangements. TCRdb mirrors the immuneACCESS table, restricted to in-frame sequences. Some clones are absent from its copies; in checked studies, under half trace to an unresolved V gene, and the reason for the others is unknown. That table is the source of V, J and clone size, and D and trimming were worked out from the DNA. This sample is represented by some 97,000 clones; approximately 90% of them were singletons. Jointly, the top ten make up roughly 5% of the sample.

Concerning this clone: Its antigen remains undetermined. No per-base quality is available; no much larger clone lies one base away.

Including cysteine and phenylalanine, the CDR3 has 13 amino acids. The sequence is cut down to CDR3 DNA, 39 bases in frame from base 1. Deletion took 8 bases off V and 4 bases off J, with a span of 14 bases between the germline ends. CDR1 is given as MGHDK and CDR2 as SYGVNS, both from the germline V gene. Each collaborating institution followed its own protocols to collect whole blood in K2EDTA tubes. For TCRbeta analysis, collaborators shipped samples as frozen whole blood, isolated PBMCs, or DNA extracted from either of those sample types. Overall study results and their limits: How much clinical and demographic metadata was included differed by source and by participant, and the metadata was provided uncurated.

Sequenced input: peripheral blood. Recombination linked TRBV25-1 to TRBJ1-1; the D gene is perhaps TRBD1, from 6 matching bases. This receptor was identified in a man in his forties or fifties with acute or convalescent COVID-19. CDR3 sequence: CASGGGGGTEAFF. The nucleotides read TGTGCCAGCGGGGGCGGCGGTGGCACTGAAGCTTTCTTT.